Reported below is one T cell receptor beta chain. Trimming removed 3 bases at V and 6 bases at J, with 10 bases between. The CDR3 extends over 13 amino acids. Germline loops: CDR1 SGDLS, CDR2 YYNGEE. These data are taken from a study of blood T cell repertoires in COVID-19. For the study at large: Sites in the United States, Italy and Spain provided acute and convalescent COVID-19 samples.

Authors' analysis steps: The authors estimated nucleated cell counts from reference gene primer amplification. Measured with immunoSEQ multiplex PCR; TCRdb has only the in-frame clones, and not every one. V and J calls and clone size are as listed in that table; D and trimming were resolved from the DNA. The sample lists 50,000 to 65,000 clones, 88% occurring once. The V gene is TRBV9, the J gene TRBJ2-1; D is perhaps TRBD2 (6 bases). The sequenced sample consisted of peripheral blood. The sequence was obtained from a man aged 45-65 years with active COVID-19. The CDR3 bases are TGTGCCAGCAGCGCAGGAGGGTTCAATGAGCAGTTCTTC. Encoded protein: CASSAGGFNEQFF.